A single sample gave rise to the 21 T cell receptor beta chains below, sequenced in a study of blood T cell repertoires in COVID-19. Using immunoSEQ multiplex PCR, the repertoire was profiled, and TCRdb retains in-frame clones only, with some absent. The sample carries about 91,000 clones, approximately 77% recorded once. What was sequenced was peripheral blood. The receptor set was obtained from a woman aged 80 or over with acute or convalescent COVID-19.

This clone was seen a few times. The gene calls are TRBV6-5 and TRBJ2-1; TRBD2 aligns across 7 bases. Germline loops: CDR1 MNHEY, CDR2 SVGAGI. The CDR3 sequence is 13 residues long. Written as DNA, the CDR3 is TGTGCGGCGACTAGCCCGACCGACAATGAGCAGTTCTTC. Protein sequence: CAATSPTDNEQFF.

In this sample, this clone turned up a few times. J is TRBJ1-3 and V is TRBV4-3; no firm D call. The V end lost 1 base, the J end lost 0 bases, and 7 bases lay between the germline ends. The CDR3 consists of 15 residues. Germline CDR1 reads LGHNA; CDR2 reads YSLEER. The CDR3 sequence: CASSQVGFSGNTIYF. Here the CDR3 DNA reads TGCGCCAGCAGCCAAGTGGGCTTCTCTGGAAACACCATATATTTT.

The chain employs TRBV7-9 and TRBJ2-1; 7 positions agree with TRBD2. The CDR3 totals 14 residues. V lost 4 bases and J lost 3; bases outside the gene matches: 3. CDR1 and CDR2 (germline): SEHNR, FQNEAQ (reference sequence). Here the CDR3 reads CASSSGLDYNEQFF. DNA for the CDR3: TGTGCCAGCAGCTCCGGACTAGACTACAATGAGCAGTTCTTC.

This chain uses TRBV5-6 with TRBJ2-1; 7 nucleotides agree with TRBD2. The germline gives CDR1 SGHDT, CDR2 YYEEEE. The CDR3 spans 16 residues. The V and J ends lost 5 bases and 3 bases, in that order; junction bases with no gene match: 11. In DNA, the CDR3 is TGTGCCAGCAGGCGGACCCTCCGGGGGGACTACAATGAGCAGTTCTTC. This translates into CASRRTLRGDYNEQFF.

The chain links TRBV10-2 to TRBJ1-1, with a weak D call TRBD1 (5 bases). The CDR3 sequence is 15 residues long. Germline assignment: CDR1 WSHSY and CDR2 SAAADI. V was trimmed by 8 bases and J by 6 bases, leaving 22 bases between them. The CDR3 sequence is CASQRGDRGYAEAFF. The CDR3, as DNA: TGCGCCAGCCAACGAGGAGACAGAGGATACGCTGAAGCTTTCTTT.

The V call is TRBV3-1 (or the pseudogene TRBV3-2), the J call TRBJ2-1, with 7 bases that match TRBD1. The CDR3 is made up of 14 amino acids. V was clipped by 8 bases and J by 7 bases; unmatched bases: 11. Germline CDR1 and CDR2: LGHDT and YNNKEL (reference sequence). The CDR3: CASSLGTVVNEQFF. The CDR3 nucleotides read TGTGCCAGCTCCCTTGGGACAGTAGTGAATGAGCAGTTCTTC.

The genes are TRBV7-2 and TRBJ1-1; D unclear. Germline V gene lookup returns CDR1 SGHTA and CDR2 FQGNSA. V was cut by 6 bases and J by 5 bases, with 16 bases left in between. The CDR3 covers 14 residues. The CDR3 DNA follows: TGTGCCAGCAGTTCTAGGTGGAGCGAGACTGAAGCTTTCTTT. It specifies CASSSRWSETEAFF.

The chain has TRBV11-1 and TRBJ2-7, with 13 bases aligning to TRBD2. The ends lost 4 bases at V and 5 bases at J; junction bases unmatched: 8. The CDR3 is 16 residues long. Per germline, CDR1 SGHAT and CDR2 FQDESV (reference sequence). The DNA for the CDR3 is TGTGCCAGCAGCTCCCGACTAGCGGGGGGTTCGAACGAGCAGTACTTC. Translation: CASSSRLAGGSNEQYF.

The chain is built from TRBV6-5 and TRBJ2-1, with 12 bases identical to TRBD2. Germline CDR1 and CDR2: MNHEY and SVGAGI. This CDR3 has 14 amino acids. Trimming cost V 10 bases and J 4 bases; bases outside gene matches: 5. The CDR3 DNA follows: TGTGCCAACGGACTAGCGGGATCGTACAATGAGCAGTTCTTC. Amino acids: CANGLAGSYNEQFF.

The chain has TRBV6-1 and TRBJ1-1; TRBD1 is a possible D gene (5 bases). Germline CDR1 MNHNS, CDR2 SASEGT. The V end lost 2 bases, the J end lost 3 bases, and 16 bases lay between the germline ends. The CDR3 extends over 16 amino acids. CDR3 residues: CASSETRQGVYTEAFF. CDR3 DNA sequence: TGTGCCAGCAGTGAAACACGCCAAGGGGTCTACACTGAAGCTTTCTTT.

This clone showed up just once. For the CDR3, the DNA is TGTGCCAGCAGCGTAGAGGGGGCGCCTAACTATGGCTACACCTTC. This gives the protein CASSVEGAPNYGYTF. This chain uses TRBV9 with TRBJ1-2; TRBD1 matches at 7 bases. The CDR3 covers 15 residues. Germline V lookup: CDR1 SGDLS, CDR2 YYNGEE. After removal of 0 bases from V and 0 bases from J, the junction contained 2 bases not matched to a gene.

The chain couples TRBV10-3 to TRBJ2-6, with D perhaps TRBD2 (6 bases). V shed 8 bases and J shed 2 bases, with 13 bases lying between them. CDR1 and CDR2 (germline): ENHRY, SYGVKD. CDR3 length: 15 residues. CDR3 sequence reads: CAIGGIGTGANVLTF. The CDR3 DNA sequence: TGTGCCATCGGGGGGATCGGGACTGGGGCCAACGTCCTGACTTTC.

V and J are TRBV29-1 and TRBJ1-1; TRBD1 matches at 7 bases. This CDR3 is built from 13 residues. V shed 7 bases, J shed 0 bases, and the junction held 5 bases outside the gene matches. Germline V gene lookup returns CDR1 SQVTM and CDR2 ANQGSEA. This CDR3 is CSARQGLNTEAFF. CDR3 coding DNA: TGCAGCGCCCGACAGGGTTTGAACACTGAAGCTTTCTTT.

This clone was seen once. The rearrangement uses TRBV4-1 and TRBJ1-1, with TRBD1 matching over 8 bases. Trimming took 3 bases from V and 8 from J; bases not matched to a gene: 5. The CDR3 totals 13 residues. The germline V gene has CDR1 MGHRA and CDR2 YSYEKL. The CDR3 nucleotides are TGCGCCAGCAGCCAGGACAGGGATTACGAAGCTTTCTTT. Translated: CASSQDRDYEAFF.

The chain employs TRBV7-2 and TRBJ2-7; D is undetermined. CDR1 is SGHTA, CDR2 FQGNSA, per germline. Trimming took 5 bases from V and 0 from J, leaving 2 bases between them. There are 11 residues in the CDR3. CDR3 coding DNA: TGTGCCAGCAGCCGCTCCTACGAGCAGTACTTC. This gives the protein CASSRSYEQYF.

The chain links TRBV25-1 to TRBJ1-6; the match to TRBD1 covers 10 bases. The J segment lost 9 bases and the V segment lost 4 bases, leaving 12 bases of the junction unmatched. Germline CDR1 MGHDK, CDR2 SYGVNS. The CDR3 length is 17 residues. The CDR3: CASSGYSGTGVSSPLHF. CDR3 bases: TGTGCCAGCAGTGGCTATTCCGGGACAGGGGTAAGTTCACCCCTCCACTTT.

In its sample, this clone was seen a few times. The V gene is TRBV6-5, the J gene TRBJ2-7; TRBD1 matches 8 bases. The trim removed 1 base at V and 3 bases at J, leaving 5 bases unmatched. CDR3 length: 15 amino acids. From germline, CDR1 is MNHEY and CDR2 SVGAGI. The CDR3 bases are TGTGCCAGCAGTTACTTATCCGGACAGGGCTACGAGCAGTACTTC. Residues: CASSYLSGQGYEQYF.

This chain joins TRBV6-5 and TRBJ2-2, with D uncertain. The CDR3 covers 12 residues. V gave up 11 bases and J gave up 7 bases, with 14 bases separating them. Germline assignment: CDR1 MNHEY and CDR2 SVGAGI. DNA for the CDR3: TGTGCCGCGGAGTCGACCTTCGGGGAGCTGTTTTTT. Translated: CAAESTFGELFF.

The chain carries TRBV18 and TRBJ1-3; 7 bases are shared with TRBD1. The ends lost 4 bases at V and 4 bases at J; junction bases unmatched: 13. The CDR3 runs 17 residues. Germline CDR1 reads KGHSH; CDR2 reads LQKENI. CDR3 sequence: CASSQLSGQRSGNTIYF. The CDR3 bases are TGTGCCAGCTCACAGCTCTCGGGACAGCGGTCAGGAAACACCATATATTTT.

This clone was recorded only once. The chain uses TRBV11-3 and TRBJ2-7, with a weak D call TRBD1 (6 bases). Trimming removed 8 bases at V and 0 bases at J, with 20 bases between. The CDR3 is 16 amino acids. Germline lookup yields CDR1 SGHNT and CDR2 YENEEA. In DNA form, the CDR3 reads TGTGCCAGCTTCGGGGCATGTGAACAGGGCTCCTACGAGCAGTACTTC. Translated: CASFGACEQGSYEQYF.

By frequency in the sample, this clone is medium-sized. V usage is TRBV4-2 and J usage is TRBJ2-7; 9 bases agree with TRBD1. CDR3 length: 16 amino acids. The germline V gene has CDR1 LGHNA and CDR2 YNFKEQ. J lost 4 bases, V lost 3 bases, and 10 bases had no gene match. The CDR3 loop reads CASSQDRTGADYEQYF. CDR3 coding DNA: TGTGCCAGCAGCCAGGATAGGACAGGGGCGGATTACGAGCAGTACTTC.